The TCR beta chain under discussion was sequenced for a study of blood T cells in healthy people across ages. Whole-study context: When template switching was applied, about one barcoded beta molecule was captured per two T cells.

General study results and limits: It was not known whether donors were CMV positive (a possible confounder of expanded clonotype changes).

It was with a sample-barcoded 5' primer and a J-beta primer mix that a second PCR of roughly 7 to 12 cycles was run. Using its own MiXCR run on the 5' RACE reads, TCRdb lists one record per CDR3 protein. The sample has over 1,200,000 distinct CDR3 sequences; roughly 64% are singletons. A remark on this clonotype: As yet, its antigen is unknown.

The CDR3 covers 15 residues. The ends were cut back, 6 bases at V and 5 bases at J, with 20 bases in the middle. Germline V CDR1 and CDR2: MNHEY, SVGAGI. Healthy Caucasian individuals from Russia aged roughly 6 to 100 were enrolled as donors. Total RNA, at least 5 micrograms per sample, came from PBMCs. The rearrangement links TRBV6-5 to TRBJ2-7; D is undetermined. Sequencing input: blood. The clonotype was recovered from a man aged 18 to 30 in good health. The DNA of the CDR3 is TGTGCCAGCAGACCCGGCCTGGGTCGGTCGGACGAGCAGTACTTC. Its translation: CASRPGLGRSDEQYF.